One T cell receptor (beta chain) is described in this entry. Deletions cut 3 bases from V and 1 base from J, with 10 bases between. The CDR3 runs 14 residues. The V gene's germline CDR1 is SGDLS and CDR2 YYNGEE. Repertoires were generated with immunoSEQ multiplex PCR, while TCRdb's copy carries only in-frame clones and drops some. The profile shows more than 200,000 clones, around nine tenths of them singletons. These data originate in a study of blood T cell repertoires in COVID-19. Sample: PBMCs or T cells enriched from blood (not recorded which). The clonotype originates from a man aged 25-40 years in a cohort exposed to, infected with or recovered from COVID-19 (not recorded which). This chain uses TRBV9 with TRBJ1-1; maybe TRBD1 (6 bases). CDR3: CASSAQTGNTEAFF. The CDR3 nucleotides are TGTGCCAGCAGCGCCCAGACAGGGAACACTGAAGCTTTCTTT.